Listed below are T cell receptor beta chains from one sample, sequenced in a study of early T cells in non-severe SARS-CoV-2 infection. Each CDR3 protein is one row after TCRdb ran MiXCR on the 5' RACE reads. Among 55,000 to 75,000 distinct CDR3 sequences listed, approximately 10% were seen once. Sequenced sample: whole blood. The receptors were gathered from an adult who was a healthcare worker with PCR-confirmed SARS-CoV-2 infection or an uninfected control (not recorded which). CDR3s include the opening cysteine and the closing phenylalanine or tryptophan. D genes are given only for firm matches. Clone size is shown for a subset of rows, as once, few, many or a class of expanded clone.

v_gene	abundance	j_gene	d_gene	CDR3nt	CDR3aa
TRBV2	-	TRBJ2-6	TRBD2	TGTGCCAGCAGGGAGCGGGAGCTAACTGGGGCCAACGTCCTGACTTTC	CASRERELTGANVLTF
TRBV29-1	-	TRBJ2-3	TRBD2	TGCAGCGTCGGGACTAGCGGGAAGGATACGCAGTATTTT	CSVGTSGKDTQYF
TRBV7-9	few	TRBJ2-7	-	TGTGCCAGCGCTCCCCGGCGGGACCCCTACGAGCAGTACTTC	CASAPRRDPYEQYF
TRBV7-2	few	TRBJ2-3	-	TGTGCCAGCAGCTTAGCGGCCCAGGGGTCAGATACGCAGTATTTT	CASSLAAQGSDTQYF
TRBV19	-	TRBJ2-7	-	TGTGCCAGTACCGTACAACCGGACGGAAACTACGAGCAGTACTTC	CASTVQPDGNYEQYF
TRBV14	many	TRBJ2-7	TRBD1	TGTGCCAGCAGCCAACAGACAGGGGTTGGCGAGCAGTACTTC	CASSQQTGVGEQYF
TRBV5-8	few	TRBJ2-2	-	TGTGCCAGCAGCTTGGTCTGGACCGGGGAGCTGTTTTTT	CASSLVWTGELFF
TRBV7-2	few	TRBJ2-3	-	TGTGCCAGCAGCTTAGCCGCGGGATCGACAGATACGCAGTATTTT	CASSLAAGSTDTQYF
TRBV5-6	-	TRBJ1-5	-	TGTGCCAGCAGCTCAGGACGGATCAATCAGCCCCAGCATTTT	CASSSGRINQPQHF
TRBV29-1	-	TRBJ1-2	-	TGCAGCGTTGAGGGCAGGGAGAACTATGGCTACACCTTC	CSVEGRENYGYTF
TRBV28	many	TRBJ1-1	TRBD1	TGTGCCAGCAGTTCTCCTCGACAGGGAGTTATCACTGAAGCTTTCTTT	CASSSPRQGVITEAFF
TRBV7-8	few	TRBJ2-1	TRBD2	TGTGCCAGCAGCTTATATAGCGGGCGGAGCTCCTACAATGAGCAGTTCTTC	CASSLYSGRSSYNEQFF
TRBV28	many	TRBJ2-2	TRBD1	TGTGCCAGCAGTTTCCCCCGGGACAGCAACACCGGGGAGCTGTTTTTT	CASSFPRDSNTGELFF
TRBV9	few	TRBJ2-3	-	TGTGCCAGCAGCTTGGCCTTAACTAGCACAGATACGCAGTATTTT	CASSLALTSTDTQYF
TRBV20-1	-	TRBJ2-7	TRBD2	TGCAGCCCTAGGCGGGAGGGTCCGTTTGAGCAGTACTTC	CSPRREGPFEQYF
TRBV20-1	-	TRBJ2-4	TRBD2	TGCAGTGCTCTCGTTACTAGCGGGAGGGCCTTCCAAAACATTCAGTACTTC	CSALVTSGRAFQNIQYF
TRBV5-1	many	TRBJ2-3	-	TGCGCCAGCAGCTTGGCCACGGGGTCGGATACGCAGTATTTT	CASSLATGSDTQYF
TRBV7-6	-	TRBJ2-5	-	TGTGCCAGCGGGGCGGGAGAGACCCAGTACTTC	CASGAGETQYF
TRBV28	few	TRBJ1-5	-	TGTGCCAGCAGTTTAGGTCAGCCCCAGCATTTT	CASSLGQPQHF
TRBV5-1	few	TRBJ2-1	-	TGCGCCAGCAGCTTTCTGGGAGTGGATGAGCAGTTCTTC	CASSFLGVDEQFF
TRBV12-3/TRBV12-4	many	TRBJ1-1	-	TGTGCCAGCAGCCACGGTAGTGGCACTGAAGCTTTCTTT	CASSHGSGTEAFF
TRBV20-1	few	TRBJ1-6	-	TGCAGTGCTAGCGTCAATGAACCTAATTCACCCCTCCACTTT	CSASVNEPNSPLHF
TRBV18	-	TRBJ2-7	-	TGTGCCAGCTCCCCAAGCTCCGGAATCTACGAGCAGTACTTC	CASSPSSGIYEQYF
TRBV12-3/TRBV12-4	-	TRBJ1-5	-	TGTGCCAGCAGGGCCGTAGGGGGAGGTCAGCCCCAGCATTTT	CASRAVGGGQPQHF
TRBV6-1	-	TRBJ1-2	-	TGTGCCAGCAGTGCGGGGACGTTTGGCTACACCTTC	CASSAGTFGYTF
TRBV11-2	few	TRBJ1-1	-	TGTGCCAGCAGCTTAGTCGGCAGGAGGAACACTGAAGCTTTCTTT	CASSLVGRRNTEAFF
TRBV11-2	many	TRBJ2-7	-	TGTGCCAGCAGCTACGAGCGGGCCTACGAGCAGTACTTC	CASSYERAYEQYF
TRBV7-2	-	TRBJ2-7	TRBD2	TGTGCCAGCAGCTTAGCGCGATGGGTGGGTAGCGGGAGCCCGTACGAGCAGTACTTC	CASSLARWVGSGSPYEQYF
TRBV11-2	many	TRBJ2-3	-	TGTGCCAGCAGCTTGACGGTCGGGGATACGCAGTATTTT	CASSLTVGDTQYF
TRBV7-2	many	TRBJ1-5	-	TGTGCCAGCAGCTTTGGTAGCAATCAGCCCCAGCATTTT	CASSFGSNQPQHF
TRBV29-1	few	TRBJ2-2	-	TGCAGCGTTGTAGGGCAGGCGGAGGGGCCCGGGGAGCTGTTTTTT	CSVVGQAEGPGELFF
TRBV7-8	few	TRBJ2-1	-	TGTGCCAGCAGCTTGGGACTCCAACGTACCAATGAGCAGTTCTTC	CASSLGLQRTNEQFF
TRBV13	-	TRBJ1-2	-	TGTGCCAGCAGCCTCCATGAGGACCGCCTTAACTATGGCTACACCTTC	CASSLHEDRLNYGYTF
TRBV5-1	-	TRBJ2-7	TRBD1	TGCGCCAGCAGCTCTTCACAGGGGGCGCGGTACGAGCAGTACTTC	CASSSSQGARYEQYF
TRBV28	few	TRBJ1-6	TRBD1	TGTGCCAGCAGTTTACCCGGACAGGGGAATTCACCCCTCCACTTT	CASSLPGQGNSPLHF
TRBV20-1	-	TRBJ2-3	TRBD2	TGCAGTGCTAGACCCTCGACTAGCGGGAGCTATAATACGCAGTATTTT	CSARPSTSGSYNTQYF
TRBV10-3	medium-sized	TRBJ2-7	-	TGTGCCATCAGTGGTAATGGTTACGAGCAGTACTTC	CAISGNGYEQYF
TRBV14	few	TRBJ1-1	-	TGTGCCAGCAGCCAATGGGGGCTGAACACTGAAGCTTTCTTT	CASSQWGLNTEAFF
TRBV7-9	-	TRBJ1-3	-	TGTGCCAGCAGCTTAGGTCTCGGTAGCTCTGGAAACACCATATATTTT	CASSLGLGSSGNTIYF
TRBV6-1	-	TRBJ2-1	TRBD2	TGTGCCAGCAGTGGGACTAGCGAGGTGTATGAGCAGTTCTTC	CASSGTSEVYEQFF
TRBV6-6	-	TRBJ2-5	-	TGTGCCAGCAGTTATCCAGGGCAAGAGACCCAGTACTTC	CASSYPGQETQYF
TRBV28	-	TRBJ2-5	-	TGTGCCAGCAGTTTATTCGGGATTTGGGGGCAAGAGACCCAGTACTTC	CASSLFGIWGQETQYF
TRBV6-5	few	TRBJ1-1	-	TGTGCCACTGCGACGTACAGTCGAGCTTTCTTT	CATATYSRAFF
TRBV20-1	few	TRBJ2-1	TRBD1	TGCAACGGGGCCGCGCAGGGGGCAGATGGTGAGCAGTTCTTC	CNGAAQGADGEQFF
TRBV29-1	few	TRBJ2-1	TRBD2	TGCAGTAGCGGGAGTTACAATGAGCAGTTCTTC	CSSGSYNEQFF
TRBV5-6	many	TRBJ2-7	TRBD1	TGTGCCAGCACCCCGACAGGGTCCTCCTACGAGCAGTACTTC	CASTPTGSSYEQYF
TRBV12-3/TRBV12-4	few	TRBJ2-3	TRBD2	TGTGCCAGCAGTTTGGGCCTGCGACTAGCGACAGATACGCAGTATTTT	CASSLGLRLATDTQYF
TRBV7-8	many	TRBJ2-3	TRBD1	TGTGCCAGCAGCCCAGAGGGGGCGGCCACAGATACGCAGTATTTT	CASSPEGAATDTQYF
TRBV7-2	few	TRBJ2-4	-	TGTGCCAGCAGCCAGAGCGGTGCCGGGGACATTCAGTACTTC	CASSQSGAGDIQYF
TRBV9	few	TRBJ2-7	-	TGTGCCAGCAGCGTAGAGGAAGGGGCCAACTACGAGCAGTACTTC	CASSVEEGANYEQYF
TRBV7-3	few	TRBJ2-2	TRBD2	TGTGCCAGCAGTATAGCGGGAGCCGGGGAGCTGTTTTTT	CASSIAGAGELFF
TRBV6-2/TRBV6-3	many	TRBJ2-3	TRBD2	TGTGCCAGCAGTTCTTTACTAGCGCTTGCCCCAGCGGATACGCAGTATTTT	CASSSLLALAPADTQYF
TRBV5-1	-	TRBJ1-4	-	TGCGCCAGCAGCTTCCGGGAGTTGATTGCTAATGAAAAACTGTTTTTT	CASSFRELIANEKLFF
TRBV28	-	TRBJ2-7	TRBD2	TGTGCCAGCAGTCCTCGCGGGAGAGTGACCGAGCAGTACTTC	CASSPRGRVTEQYF
TRBV2	-	TRBJ1-4	-	TGTGCCAGCATGATCACATGGACTAATGAAAAACTGTTTTTT	CASMITWTNEKLFF